Included here is one TCR beta chain sequence, with context. The CDR3 ends on some other residue instead of the conserved phenylalanine or tryptophan, so this is likely a read error. CDR1 and CDR2 from the germline V gene are MNHNS and SASEGT. The CDR3 covers 13 residues. This specimen belongs to a study of tumor-infiltrating lymphocytes in primary liver carcinoma. The input was 500 ng total RNA; TCR beta cDNA was made from it with a constant-region primer. Employing slightly modified ARM-PCR, three nested multiplex PCR rounds were run, and these gave rise to the TCR beta libraries. It was with TRBV1-TRBV30 forward primers and a C-beta reverse primer that the first two PCR rounds were run, at roughly 9 cycles each. A single record per CDR3 protein comes from TCRdb applying MiXCR to the multiplex PCR reads. The table lists 120,000 or so distinct CDR3 sequences, around 60% of them singletons. The source material, 20-30 mg of unsorted bulk tissue, was used to co-extract RNA and DNA.

This receptor was taken from a woman aged 60 to 75 with primary liver carcinoma and hepatitis B virus infection. The material sequenced was liver tumor tissue from sampling region 1. Subset described: tumor region T1, superior pole. The V and J genes are TRBV6-1 and TRBJ2-7; D might be TRBD2 (6 bases). DNA for the CDR3: TGTGCCAACAGTGAAGGGGAGGAGTACAAGCAGTACCTC. This encodes CANSEGEEYKQYL.